Presented here are 10 T cell receptor beta chains from one specimen sequenced in a study of T-cell memory formation after mild COVID-19. TCRdb passed the 5' RACE reads through MiXCR, listing each CDR3 protein once. The data hold roughly 600,000 distinct CDR3 sequences, with roughly 18% observed a single time. Source material: PBMCs or a T cell subset sorted from them (not recorded which). The receptors here all came from an adult woman who had mild COVID-19 (a few samples of this study predate the infection). Cell type and time point are not known.

V and J are TRBV5-1 and TRBJ1-6, with D unresolved. CDR3 length equals 15 residues. Per the germline V gene, CDR1 is SGHRS and CDR2 is YFSETQ. Trimming pared 4 bases from V and 4 bases from J, leaving 12 bases between. CDR3 sequence (DNA): TGCGCCAGCAGCGACCAGTCAGCTTATAATTCACCCCTCCACTTT. Translation: CASSDQSAYNSPLHF.

The gene calls are TRBV5-1 and TRBJ2-1; the match to TRBD2 covers 9 bases. Trimming took 1 base from V and 7 from J; bases not matched to a gene: 6. CDR1 SGHRS and CDR2 YFSETQ come from the germline V gene. The CDR3 loop spans 15 amino acids. The CDR3 loop reads CASSLIAGGQNEQFF. DNA for the CDR3: TGCGCCAGCAGCTTGATCGCGGGGGGGCAGAATGAGCAGTTCTTC.

This clonotype was seen repeatedly, ten times or more. The chain couples TRBV18 to TRBJ2-5; D unclear. The V end lost 0 bases, the J end lost 2 bases, and 4 bases lay between the germline ends. The length of the CDR3 is 13 residues. CDR1 KGHSH and CDR2 LQKENI come from the germline V gene. CDR3 nucleotide sequence: TGTGCCAGCTCACCACCGGGGCAAGAGACCCAGTACTTC. Residues: CASSPPGQETQYF.

This clonotype was seen more than once but under ten times. This sequence joins TRBV5-5 and TRBJ2-1, with D uncertain. The CDR3 extends over 13 amino acids. Trimming stripped 3 bases from V and 7 bases from J, with 11 bases between. In germline, CDR1 is SGHKS, CDR2 YYEKEE (reference sequence). CDR3 sequence (DNA): TGTGCCAGCAGCTGGACGGGCCCGAATGAGCAGTTCTTC. As protein: CASSWTGPNEQFF.

This clonotype was found a few times. The rearrangement uses TRBV9 and TRBJ2-7; D possibly uses TRBD1 or TRBD2 (5 bases each). The germline V and J ends were trimmed by 3 bases and 5 bases, with 18 bases remaining between them. The CDR3 loop spans 15 amino acids. Germline values: CDR1 SGDLS, CDR2 YYNGEE. The DNA of the CDR3 is TGTGCCAGCAGCGCCACACTAGGGGCCGGGGACGAGCAGTACTTC. Amino acid sequence: CASSATLGAGDEQYF.

The chain carries TRBV6-4 and TRBJ2-4; D gene uncertain. Trimming removed 0 bases at V and 7 bases at J, with 10 bases between. The CDR3 is made up of 14 amino acids. CDR1 and CDR2 (germline): MRHNA, SNTAGT. CDR3 in DNA: TGTGCCAGCAGTGACTCCAGACAACCTAACATTCAGTACTTC. Translation: CASSDSRQPNIQYF.

The chain joins TRBV27 to TRBJ2-5; 7 bases line up with TRBD2. CDR1 is MNHEY, CDR2 SMNVEV, per germline (reference sequence). V was clipped by 5 bases and J by 5 bases; unmatched bases: 11. CDR3 length: 15 amino acids. The CDR3 loop is CASSHRGDGGETQYF. The CDR3 DNA reads TGTGCCAGCAGTCATCGGGGGGATGGTGGGGAGACCCAGTACTTC.

As DNA, the CDR3 is TGTGCCAGCAGCCAAGGACTAGCGGGATTGAATGAGCAGTTCTTC. Protein sequence: CASSQGLAGLNEQFF. V and J are TRBV7-3 and TRBJ2-1; 12 bases fit TRBD2. CDR1 and CDR2 from the germline V gene are SGHTA and FQGTGA. V was pared by 5 bases and J by 7 bases, with 6 bases of the junction left unmatched. The CDR3 totals 15 residues.

This clonotype was observed many times. This rearrangement joins TRBV5-1 to TRBJ2-3; the match to TRBD2 covers 9 bases. The trim removed 5 bases at V and 4 bases at J, leaving 11 bases unmatched. This CDR3 spans 16 amino acids. CDR1 SGHRS and CDR2 YFSETQ come from the germline V gene. The CDR3: CASRANSGSWADTQYF. CDR3 nucleotide sequence: TGCGCCAGCAGGGCCAATAGCGGGAGTTGGGCAGATACGCAGTATTTT.

This clonotype was observed a handful of times. This sequence joins TRBV4-1 and TRBJ2-7, with 9 bases aligning to TRBD1. The CDR3 is 15 residues long. The V segment lost 1 base and the J segment 3 bases; nucleotides outside the gene matches: 4. Germline CDR1 and CDR2: MGHRA and YSYEKL. The CDR3 protein is CASSQGTGGGYEQYF. The CDR3 DNA reads TGCGCCAGCAGCCAAGGCACAGGGGGCGGCTACGAGCAGTACTTC.